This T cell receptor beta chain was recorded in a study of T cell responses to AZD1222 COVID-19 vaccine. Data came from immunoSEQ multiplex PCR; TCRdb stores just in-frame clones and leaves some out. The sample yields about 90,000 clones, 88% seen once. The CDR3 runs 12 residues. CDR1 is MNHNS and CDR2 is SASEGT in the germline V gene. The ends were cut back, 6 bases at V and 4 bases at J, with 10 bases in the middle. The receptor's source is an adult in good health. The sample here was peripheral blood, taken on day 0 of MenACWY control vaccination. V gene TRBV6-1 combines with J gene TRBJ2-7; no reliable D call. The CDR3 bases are TGTGCCAGCAGCCGTGACTGGTACGAGCAGTACTTC. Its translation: CASSRDWYEQYF.